Here is one TCR beta chain with its context. This specimen comes from a study of blood T cell repertoires in COVID-19. Study overall: Acute-phase and convalescent COVID-19 samples originated in the United States, Italy and Spain.

Original handling: Amplified reference gene primers provided the basis for estimating nucleated cell counts. Generated by immunoSEQ multiplex PCR, the TCRdb table keeps only in-frame clones and is missing some. The V and J calls and the clone size are those of that table, but D and trimming were determined from the DNA. The sample holds about 300,000 clones, nearly 90% seen once. Germline V gives CDR1 KGHSH, CDR2 LQKENI. V was trimmed by 4 bases and J by 3 bases, leaving 15 bases between them. There are 15 residues in the CDR3. The sequence was obtained from a young woman with acute COVID-19. The sample consisted of PBMCs or T cells enriched from blood (not recorded which). The chain couples TRBV18 to TRBJ1-1; D possibly corresponds to TRBD1 (5 bases). CDR3 coding DNA: TGTGCCAGCTCACTCGCGATGCAGGGCGACACTGAAGCTTTCTTT. As protein: CASSLAMQGDTEAFF.